The TCR beta chain under discussion was sequenced for a study of cytomegalovirus exposure and HLA in healthy donors. Regarding the study as a whole: Common viral pathogens seemed, in a later analysis, to connect with several of the most significant clusters.

A multiplex PCR was run with 60 Vbeta primers and 13 Jbeta primers. Some clones are missing from TCRdb's copy, which holds only in-frame ones; the method was immunoSEQ multiplex PCR. The sample has about 160,000 clones, around four fifths seen once; the top ten hold around 1.3%. The junction had 5 bases not matched to a gene; V was cut back by 1 base and J by 1 base. The germline V gene encodes CDR1 LGHNA and CDR2 YNFKEQ. The CDR3 loop spans 17 amino acids. The sample holds a few counts of this clone. Its target is not known. The TCR was taken from a woman in her 50s in good health and CMV-seronegative. The chain combines TRBV4-2 with TRBJ2-3, with 10 bases that match TRBD2. The source material was PBMCs. The CDR3 protein is CASSQGILAGGTDTQYF. CDR3 bases: TGTGCCAGCAGCCAAGGCATCCTAGCGGGAGGCACAGATACGCAGTATTTT.